A single sample gave rise to the 16 T cell receptor beta chains below, sequenced in a study of blood T cell repertoires in COVID-19. Data came from immunoSEQ multiplex PCR; TCRdb stores just in-frame clones and leaves some out. The table shows 200,000 to 300,000 clones, with around four fifths occurring only once. Sequenced sample: peripheral blood. Source of these receptors: a man aged 25 to 45 who had recovered from COVID-19.

The chain employs TRBV24-1 and TRBJ2-2, with D uncertain. Per the germline V gene, CDR1 is KGHDR and CDR2 is SFDVKD. The CDR3 length is 12 residues. The germline V and J ends were trimmed by 4 bases and 7 bases, with 6 bases remaining between them. The CDR3, as DNA: TGTGCCACCAGTGAATATTTCGGGGAGCTGTTTTTT. Its protein product is CATSEYFGELFF.

This clone was recorded a few times. J is TRBJ2-5 and V is TRBV28; 8 positions agree with TRBD1. J gave up 0 bases and V 3 bases, and 6 bases lay outside the gene matches. Looked up from germline, CDR1 is MDHEN and CDR2 is SYDVKM. This CDR3 is built from 16 residues. In DNA, the CDR3 is TGTGCCAGCAGTTTTTTGGACAGGGCGGACCAAGAGACCCAGTACTTC. Protein sequence: CASSFLDRADQETQYF.

V usage is TRBV29-1 and J usage is TRBJ2-2; possible D gene TRBD1, 5 bases. V shed 2 bases and J shed 6 bases, with 13 bases lying between them. The CDR3 loop spans 14 amino acids. In germline, CDR1 is SQVTM, CDR2 ANQGSEA. CDR3: CSVERQEGAGELFF. The CDR3 nucleotides read TGCAGCGTTGAAAGGCAGGAAGGGGCCGGGGAGCTGTTTTTT.

The rearrangement uses TRBV4-1 and TRBJ2-3; a possible D gene is TRBD1 (5 bases). V lost 2 bases, J lost 2 bases, and 11 bases lay in between. Germline values: CDR1 MGHRA, CDR2 YSYEKL. The CDR3 runs to 15 residues. The CDR3 DNA reads TGCGCCAGCAGCCAAACAGGTACTATCACAGATACGCAGTATTTT. Translated: CASSQTGTITDTQYF.

V usage is TRBV7-9 and J usage is TRBJ2-5; D uncertain. This CDR3 is 17 amino acids long. V was clipped by 3 bases and J by 7 bases, with 24 bases between them. Germline assignment: CDR1 SEHNR and CDR2 FQNEAQ (reference sequence). The CDR3 region has the DNA TGTGCCAGCAGCTTCGATGCAAGTGAACTTAGAAAAGCGACCCAGTACTTC. Its protein product is CASSFDASELRKATQYF.

J is TRBJ1-2 and V is TRBV29-1; D possibly corresponds to TRBD1 (6 bases). The CDR3 is 14 amino acids. Trimming stripped 7 bases from V and 4 bases from J, with 19 bases between. Germline-derived CDR1 and CDR2 are SQVTM and ANQGSEA. In DNA, the CDR3 is TGCAGCGGCTACCCCACGGGCAGGGGCTATGGCTACACCTTC. It is translated as CSGYPTGRGYGYTF.

The chain links TRBV5-4 to TRBJ1-4; D perhaps matches TRBD1 (5 bases). Per the germline V gene, CDR1 is SGHNT and CDR2 is YYREEE (reference sequence). This CDR3 has 15 amino acids. V gave up 3 bases and J gave up 4 bases, with 13 bases separating them. The CDR3 DNA reads as TGTGCCAGCAGCTCCGGGGGAGGACTTAATGAAAAACTGTTTTTT. Protein sequence: CASSSGGGLNEKLFF.

The rearrangement joins TRBV5-6 to TRBJ1-2; TRBD1 matches 10 bases. Trimming took 0 bases from V and 7 from J; bases not matched to a gene: 3. Per the germline V gene, CDR1 is SGHDT and CDR2 is YYEEEE. The CDR3 is 14 residues long. DNA for the CDR3: TGTGCCAGCAGCTTGGTGGGACAGGGGTTTGGCTACACCTTC. Translating gives CASSLVGQGFGYTF.

This clone has a single count. The rearrangement uses TRBV12-3 or TRBV12-4 and TRBJ1-5; D gene ambiguous. V was trimmed by 6 bases and J by 8 bases, leaving 14 bases between them. This CDR3 is 13 amino acids long. DNA of the CDR3: TGTGCCAGCAGGCTGGGCACGGGGAAGCCCCAGCATTTT. Translated: CASRLGTGKPQHF.

This sequence joins TRBV5-4 and TRBJ2-3; 11 nucleotides agree with TRBD2. V lost 4 bases and J lost 6; bases outside the gene matches: 7. Germline V gene data show CDR1 as SGHNT and CDR2 as YYREEE (reference sequence). The CDR3 spans 15 residues. The CDR3 coding sequence is TGTGCCAGCAGCACCGGGACTAGCGGAGACGATACGCAGTATTTT. Protein product: CASSTGTSGDDTQYF.

This chain connects TRBV7-3 to TRBJ1-6; 7 bases are shared with TRBD1. With 5 bases clipped from V and 9 bases from J, the junction kept 7 bases outside the gene matches. From germline, CDR1 is SGHTA and CDR2 FQGTGA. The CDR3 is 14 amino acids. The CDR3 reads CASSLTTGPSPLHF. CDR3 coding DNA: TGTGCCAGCAGCCTCACGACAGGGCCTTCACCCCTCCACTTT. The full variable domain, in which reference TRBV7-3 and TRBJ1-6 provide the parts outside the CDR3, is GAGVSQTPSNKVTEKGKYVELRCDPISGHTALYWYRQSLGQGPEFLIYFQGTGAADDSGLPNDRFFAVRPEGSVSTLKIQRTERGDSAVYLCASSLTTGPSPLHFGNGTRLTVT.

This clone was seen a handful of times. The CDR3 protein is CASSATTLQGNQPQHF. The CDR3 region has the DNA TGTGCCAGCAGTGCTACCACCCTCCAGGGCAATCAGCCCCAGCATTTT. The V and J genes are TRBV2 and TRBJ1-5; D is unclear. Trimming took 4 bases from V and 2 from J, leaving 15 bases between them. The CDR3 consists of 16 residues. CDR1 is SNHLY, CDR2 FYNNEI, per germline.

CDR3 loop: CAISESERGNNQPQHF. The CDR3 DNA reads as TGTGCCATCAGTGAGTCGGAAAGGGGAAACAATCAGCCCCAGCATTTT. The chain joins TRBV10-3 to TRBJ1-5; maybe TRBD1 (5 bases). V was cut by 0 bases and J by 3 bases, with 12 bases left in between. Germline CDR1 is ENHRY and CDR2 is SYGVKD. This CDR3 contains 16 residues.

This chain joins TRBV29-1 and TRBJ1-4; possibly TRBD1 for D (6 bases). CDR1 and CDR2 (germline): SQVTM, ANQGSEA. The CDR3 totals 14 residues. The ends were cut back, 1 base at V and 8 bases at J, with 14 bases in the middle. The CDR3 bases are TGCAGCGTTGAAGGGCCAGGGGATCGCGAAAAACTGTTTTTT. It translates to CSVEGPGDREKLFF.

This clone was seen more than once but under ten times. The chain has TRBV28 and TRBJ2-2; TRBD1 matches 8 bases. Germline values: CDR1 MDHEN, CDR2 SYDVKM. This CDR3 has 15 amino acids. With 7 bases clipped from V and 0 bases from J, the junction kept 4 bases outside the gene matches. CDR3 in amino acids: CASKQTGANTGELFF. CDR3 nucleotides: TGTGCCAGCAAGCAGACAGGGGCGAACACCGGGGAGCTGTTTTTT.

The chain combines TRBV2 with TRBJ1-2; D is unclear. This CDR3 has 13 amino acids. Trimming removed 8 bases at V and 1 base at J, with 11 bases between. Germline assignment: CDR1 SNHLY and CDR2 FYNNEI. Here the CDR3 reads CASSTRFNYGYTF. CDR3 bases: TGTGCCAGCTCAACGAGATTTAACTATGGCTACACCTTC. Drawing the rest from reference TRBV2 and TRBJ1-2, the complete variable domain is EPEVTQTPSHQVTQMGQEVILRCVPISNHLYFYWYRQILGQKVEFLVSFYNNEISEKSEIFDDQFSVERPDGSNFTLKIRSTKLEDSAMYFCASSTRFNYGYTFGSGTRLTVV.